What follows describes a single TCR beta chain. This clone's antigen is unknown. No clone much larger than this one lies a single base away; base qualities are absent. Libraries were made using the immunoSEQ multiplex PCR assay. The multiplex PCR relied on a mix of 60 forward primers for TCR Vbeta segments and 13 reverse primers for TCR Jbeta segments. The CDR3 region of rearranged TCR beta genes was amplified from genomic DNA with a multiplex PCR assay. Amplified TCR beta libraries were sequenced as 87-base-pair reads on the Illumina HiSeq System. The published analysis was carried out like this. Across the roughly 700 repertoires, a later analysis counted tens of millions of unique TCR beta chains, around 10 million of which were shared by at least two donors. Raw reads were error-corrected and collapsed into unique sequences with a nearest-neighbor algorithm that merged closely related sequences to remove PCR and sequencing errors. V, D and J gene segments were assigned by aligning CDR3 sequences to IMGT reference sequences. For a sequence to be retained, a match of at least six nucleotides to both a V gene segment and a J gene segment was required. Rearrangements were classified as productive when the CDR3 lacked stop codons and remained in frame with V and J, and all other rearrangements were classified as non-productive. Following IMGT convention, CDR3 was defined as the stretch from the second conserved V-encoded cysteine up to the conserved J-encoded phenylalanine. Sequences without an unambiguous match to a single V gene segment were excluded from the earlier analysis of several hundred of the donors. An earlier analysis of about 590 of the donors classified V segments as functional when productive rearrangements were above 56.7% and as segregating when the standard deviation between donors was above 5%. To diagnose cytomegalovirus status from the catalog of TCR beta chain sequences, a statistical classification framework was built. A later analysis assigned V and J genes by comparing TCR nucleotide sequences with IMGT/GENE-DB human TR gene sequences. The TCRdist pipeline was used in a later analysis to assign CDR3 sequences and most-parsimonious VDJ recombination scenarios. In a later analysis, every TCR beta chain was defined by the combination of its CDR3 amino acid sequence and its V-gene family, and reads without a unique V-gene family were dropped. A later analysis removed 500 to 650 highly shared, low-generation-probability nucleotide sequences to deal with suspected cross-contamination and a sequencing artifact. For each public chain, a later analysis derived a clonal expansion index from normalized ranks of inferred template counts within each repertoire. A later analysis computed generation probabilities with a VDJ recombination model fitted to out-of-frame rearrangements, and checked the results against IGoR. In a later analysis, hypergeometric tests were used to score TCR-TCR, TCR-HLA and TCR-CMV co-occurrence, with a repertoire-size bias correction applied to TCR pairs. In a later analysis, false discovery rates were estimated by permuting HLA or CMV assignments 20 times. A later analysis grouped co-occurring TCRs with DBSCAN, adding TCRdist sequence similarity when clustering within HLA-allele-positive subsets. Repertoires with fewer than 30,000 or more than 120,000 public chains, plus five repertoires with anomalous nucleotide sharing, were excluded from co-occurrence clustering. The table comes from immuneACCESS by way of TCRdb, which keeps in-frame sequences with V and J called. Part of the clones is missing from these tables; in studies checked, under half for an unresolved V gene and the rest for unknown reasons. That table gives V, J and clone size, and the DNA gave D and trimming. Present in this sample are 170,000 or so clones, about four fifths of which were seen just once. Of the sample, 2.9% falls within the top ten clones.

The cohort consisted of 650 to 850 healthy bone marrow donors. At the time of sampling, every cohort member was nominally healthy, though immune exposures that went unrecorded were likely present. The donor was CMV seronegative and was included in the group of 352 seronegative cohort members. A peripheral blood sample was provided by each donor, and peripheral blood mononuclear cells were used for TCR beta sequencing. The Qiagen DNeasy Blood Extraction Kit was used to extract genomic DNA from the blood cell samples. This specimen belongs to a study of cytomegalovirus exposure and HLA in healthy donors (dated by TCRdb to about 2017). Some background on the complete study: According to an earlier analysis of several hundred of the donors, about 179 million T cells yielded roughly 100 million unique TCR beta sequences and roughly 280 Gb of sequence data. An early release that covered 500 to 800 HLA-typed donors contained around 330 gigabases of sequencing data and 85 million to 100 million unique TCR sequences. Among the roughly 400 genotyped donors, approximately 77% belonged to the genetic ancestry cluster associated with self-reported Caucasian donors. A later genetic analysis used genome-wide SNP genotypes for about three fifths of the roughly 700 donors, treating that subset as a discovery cohort. All discovery cohort repertoires had been generated on a single sequencing platform. Several DR-DQ haplotypes were handled as single units for association and clustering because linkage in the cohort was strong. The study aimed to test whether cataloging public T cell receptors could reveal signatures of past pathogen exposure. Alongside the repertoire data, information on donor age, sex, ethnicity and CMV serostatus was compiled. The T cell repertoires of 666 subjects were profiled by immunosequencing and related to cytomegalovirus serostatus. An earlier analysis of 500 to 750 of the donors applied high-throughput TCR beta sequencing to assess whether each TCR beta V gene segment acted as functional or pseudogenic. A later analysis re-examined previously published TCR beta repertoires from over 500 donors and added high-resolution HLA genotyping to investigate patterns of TCR occurrence. Typing coverage varied by locus: about 620-640 donors for A, B, C, DRB1 and DQB1; 500 to 550 for DQA1; about 590 for DPA1; more than 450 for DPB1. On average, approximately 250,000 unique TCR beta nucleotide sequences were sequenced per donor among about 400 genotyped donors of the cohort, with around 19% of those sequences being non-productive. High-throughput TCR immunosequencing, statistical association of individual TCRs with disease status, and machine learning were combined to predict cytomegalovirus infection status. Rather than using new phenotypic data, the later analysis identified candidate immune exposures from TCR beta sequences and from how often those sequences occurred across donors. HLA typing included class I and class II loci at four-digit resolution. Along with the roughly 700-subject first cohort, a separate validation cohort of more than 90 different subjects was used. The investigation overall reported the following: Because HLA typing was missing for some donors at each locus, association tests included only the typed subset. When HLA alleles, especially DR and DQ, strongly co-occurred, attributing TCR associations to individual alleles was difficult. A later analysis associated 16,951 TCR beta sequences with specific HLA alleles at a false discovery rate of 0.05. In both the original and validation cohorts, the classifier was reported to diagnose cytomegalovirus status with high specificity and sensitivity. Compared with the approximately 710-donor mean, donors in an Asian-associated ancestry cluster had fewer N-insertions in productive TCRs, according to a later genetic analysis. Most TCR sequences were observed very rarely across donors, whereas some public TCRs were present in many individuals. A later analysis found that HLA-associated TCR beta chains were more clonally expanded and had lower generation probabilities than equally common non-associated chains. V-gene and J-gene trimming of TCR beta chains was associated with a missense DCLRE1C variant in a later genetic analysis, and the association was replicated in an independent cohort. Because counts were too low, roughly 17 rarely observed V segments, including chromosome 9 orphons, were left out of the earlier analysis of about 500 of the donors. It was suggested by the authors that the approach could potentially be generalized to other disease states and immunological phenotypes. Presence/absence analyses assumed roughly uniform sequencing depth across donors, an assumption that may not hold. Most CMV-associated TCR beta chains appeared to be HLA-restricted in a later analysis, and the HLA associations seemed to be driven largely by CMV exposure. A later analysis found that TCR association rates varied across HLA loci, with DRB1 alleles showing the most associated TCRs and HLA-C alleles the fewest. A total of fewer than 200 TCR beta chains were listed by the study as associated with cytomegalovirus. A later analysis reported that several top co-occurrence clusters appeared linked to parvovirus B19, influenza, CMV and Epstein-Barr virus. In an earlier analysis of 587 of the donors, most TCR beta V segments appeared in productive rearrangements about 87% or about 30% of the time, broadly matching IMGT annotations. Some IMGT-functional V segments, including TRBV6-2 and TRBV6-3, could not be distinguished by the 87-base-pair reads and were therefore excluded. For the cohort, immune exposure information was limited to CMV serostatus. A cluster of highly shared sequence variants was judged likely to represent a technical artifact of the sequencing pipeline. Only TCR beta chains were sequenced in this cohort, and the absence of alpha or paired-chain data limited detectable features. Linkage disequilibrium might explain the correlated functional status among segregating V segments, but an unknown experimental factor could not be ruled out. A further reported finding was that TCR beta sequences accurately predicted the HLA-A and HLA-B alleles for most subjects in the first cohort. A few of the identified cytomegalovirus-associated TCR beta chains were confirmed in vitro to be specific for cytomegalovirus antigens.

The CDR3 holds 14 amino acids from the cysteine to the phenylalanine. Only the CDR3 DNA stays, 42 bases, in frame from base 1. CDR1 and CDR2 (MNHNY, SVGAGI) derive from the germline V gene (reference sequence). V is cut back by 6 bases and J by 4 bases, with 2 bases in the junction unmatched. This receptor was identified in a male donor in good health and CMV-seronegative. The rearrangement joined TRBV6-6 to TRBJ2-1, with TRBD2 identical over 11 junction bases. Specimen: PBMCs. The CDR3 protein sequence reads: CASRTSGEYNEQFF. DNA sequence: TGTGCCAGCAGGACTAGCGGGGAGTACAATGAGCAGTTCTTC.